This note documents a single T cell receptor beta chain sequence. Its specificity is unknown. The sample originates from a study of Ad26.COV2.S vaccination and SARS-CoV-2 variants. Stated treatment: some 19 received Ad26.COV2.S at low or high dose, single or two shots; a few received placebo; per-sample allocation not given. Sampling occurred on day 63 after the first vaccine or placebo injection. An adult aged 18-55 years in Boston served as the donor. Assay used: immunoSEQ multiplex PCR; TCRdb lists only in-frame clones, some missing. The sample holds approximately 460,000 clones; approximately 90% are singletons and the top ten take 1.5% to 2%. Whole-study results and caveats: Reportedly, after vaccination the spike-specific CD8+ and CD4+ T cell responses displayed substantial breadth. Total T cell responses, in the TCR breadth and depth analyses, may have been underestimated.

The CDR3 covers 14 residues. The V and J ends lost 5 bases and 1 base respectively, with 11 bases between them. Germline loops: CDR1 MNHEY, CDR2 SVGAGI. The chain combines TRBV6-5 with TRBJ1-1; D gene ambiguous. The sequenced sample was peripheral blood, obtained in a trial of Ad26.COV2.S vaccine versus placebo. The receptor comes from a person between 18 and 65 years old who received the Ad26.COV2.S COVID-19 vaccine or a placebo. The CDR3 coding sequence is TGTGCCAGCAGTAGTTCAGACAAGAACACTGAAGCTTTCTTT. It translates to CASSSSDKNTEAFF.